What follows is one T cell receptor beta chain and its context. Its antigen is still unknown. The sample is drawn from a study of T cell responses to AZD1222 COVID-19 vaccine. Regarding the study as a whole: CD4 TCRs linked to vaccination spanned spike, dominating at 160-218 and 743-854. Reportedly, nearly half the spike-specific TCRs target unmutated variant regions. Just a handful of AZD1222 recipients tested seropositive at baseline.

This table comes from immunoSEQ multiplex PCR, and its TCRdb copy is limited to in-frame clones, with some not included. This sample has roughly 130,000 clones; 75% to 95% occur once, and the top ten carry 2.8%. This receptor was taken from an adult in good health. Sequenced here: peripheral blood, sampled on day 0 of AZD1222 vaccination.

The CDR3 DNA reads TGTGCCAGCTCACCACCGAACAGGGCGTCTACAGATACGCAGTATTTT. The encoded protein is CASSPPNRASTDTQYF. The chain is built from TRBV18 and TRBJ2-3; possible D gene TRBD1, 6 bases. The CDR3 is made up of 16 amino acids. In germline, CDR1 is KGHSH, CDR2 LQKENI. V was trimmed by 0 bases and J by 3 bases, leaving 13 bases between them. Variable domain in full (rest from reference TRBV18 and TRBJ2-3): NAGVMQNPRHLVRRRGQEARLRCSPMKGHSHVYWYRQLPEEGLKFMVYLQKENIIDESGMPKERFSAEFPKEGPSILRIQQVVRGDSAAYFCASSPPNRASTDTQYFGPGTRLTVL.